The next 20 T cell receptor beta chains were all read from a single sample in a study of T cells in Graves' hyperthyroidism and ophthalmopathy. TCR beta CDR3 sequences were amplified from RNA transcripts. Initially, a first-round RT-PCR of the TCR CDR3 employed the HTBI primer set. TCRdb redid the calling of the multiplex PCR reads with MiXCR, one entry per CDR3 protein. The table includes 95,000 to 100,000 distinct CDR3 sequences, roughly 56% detected once. Specimen: blood. Every receptor here comes from a woman aged 40-49 years with Graves' hyperthyroidism.

This clonotype was observed many times. The chain is built from TRBV7-3 and TRBJ2-2, with D uncertain. CDR1 is SGHTA and CDR2 is FQGTGA in the germline V gene. Trimming took off 0 bases at V and 7 bases at J, with 6 bases between the two ends. CDR3 length: 13 amino acids. CDR3 coding DNA: TGTGCCAGCAGCTTAACGTGGGACGGGGAGCTGTTTTTT. Its translation is CASSLTWDGELFF.

This chain joins TRBV20-1 and TRBJ2-5, with TRBD1 matching 8 bases. V gave up 5 bases and J gave up 7 bases; unmatched junction bases: 0. The CDR3 sequence is 10 residues long. CDR1 and CDR2 from the germline V gene are DFQATT and SNEGSKA (reference sequence). The CDR3 region is CSAGTGTQYF. The CDR3 bases are TGCAGTGCTGGGACAGGGACCCAGTACTTC.

This clonotype showed up many times. V is TRBV7-2 and J is TRBJ1-6; D is perhaps TRBD1 (6 bases). The CDR3 consists of 14 residues. V gave up 1 base and J gave up 14 bases, with 15 bases separating them. In germline, CDR1 is SGHTA, CDR2 FQGNSA. The DNA of the CDR3 is TGTGCCAGCAGCTTAGGCCGGCAGGGGAGGGCCCTCCACTTT. Its translation is CASSLGRQGRALHF.

This clonotype has a single count. The CDR3 does not close with the conserved phenylalanine or tryptophan, likely indicating a read error. V gene TRBV20-1 combines with J gene TRBJ1-5, with unresolved D. There are 14 residues in the CDR3. Germline V lookup: CDR1 DFQATT, CDR2 SNEGSKA (reference sequence). V gave up 4 bases and J gave up 3 bases, with 13 bases separating them. The CDR3 DNA sequence: TGCAGTGCTATTACGGGGTACTTCAATCAGCCCCAGCATTTA. It codes for CSAITGYFNQPQHL.

The chain employs TRBV7-6 and TRBJ2-5; D remains ambiguous. This CDR3 is built from 14 residues. The V and J ends lost 1 base and 2 bases respectively, with 8 bases between them. CDR1 and CDR2 from the germline V gene are SGHVS and FNYEAQ. The CDR3 reads CASSLGVGQETQYF. CDR3 coding DNA: TGTGCCAGCAGCTTAGGAGTGGGACAAGAGACCCAGTACTTC.

The chain joins TRBV7-2 to TRBJ1-1; no reliable D call. The germline V gene has CDR1 SGHTA and CDR2 FQGNSA. The length of the CDR3 is 16 residues. V lost 8 bases to trimming and J lost 1 base, with 20 bases between them. CDR3 loop: CASSPRASSTNTEAFF. CDR3 in DNA: TGTGCCAGCTCACCACGAGCTAGCTCCACGAACACTGAAGCTTTCTTT.

This clonotype was picked up many times. The rearrangement joins TRBV7-2 to TRBJ2-2; D call uncertain. CDR1 is SGHTA and CDR2 is FQGNSA in the germline V gene. Trimming pared 1 base from V and 5 bases from J, leaving 14 bases between. This CDR3 spans 16 amino acids. The CDR3 region is CASSLGVVGNTGELFF. CDR3 DNA: TGTGCCAGCAGCTTAGGGGTTGTGGGTAATACCGGGGAGCTGTTTTTT.

V gene TRBV7-9 combines with J gene TRBJ1-2; D is undetermined. The CDR3 has 14 residues. Germline lookup yields CDR1 SEHNR and CDR2 FQNEAQ (reference sequence). The ends were cut back, 11 bases at V and 4 bases at J, with 20 bases in the middle. As DNA, the CDR3 is TGTGCCTGGAGAGCCCTTCCTCAATCCTATGGCTACACCTTC. It encodes CAWRALPQSYGYTF.

The V call is TRBV5-6, the J call TRBJ2-5, with TRBD2 identical over 11 bases. The DNA matches TRBJ2-7 better at its end, which makes the J call doubtful. The CDR3 consists of 16 residues. Germline lookup yields CDR1 SGHDT and CDR2 YYEEEE. CDR3 residues: CASSRVAGGRSYEQYF. Here the CDR3 DNA reads TGTGCCAGCAGCCGAGTAGCGGGAGGGCGATCCTACGAGCAGTACTTC.

This clonotype was counted ten times or more. This chain joins TRBV6-6 and TRBJ2-7; TRBD1 matches 9 bases. The CDR3 extends over 16 amino acids. V lost 3 bases to trimming and J lost 5 bases; unmatched junction nucleotides: 11. CDR1 is MNHNY and CDR2 is SVGAGI in the germline V gene (reference sequence). The CDR3: CASSYSSGTGLNEQYF. The CDR3 DNA is TGTGCCAGCAGTTATTCCTCCGGGACAGGGTTAAACGAGCAGTACTTC.

The V and J genes are TRBV5-1 and TRBJ2-6; TRBD1 matches 9 bases. V gave up 4 bases and J gave up 2 bases; unmatched junction bases: 4. This CDR3 has 16 residues. Germline V CDR1 and CDR2: SGHRS, YFSETQ. The chain's CDR3 is CASSGTGPAGANVLTF. The CDR3 DNA reads TGCGCCAGCAGCGGGACAGGGCCAGCTGGGGCCAACGTCCTGACTTTC.

The table lists this clonotype with a few counts. The genes are TRBV28 and TRBJ1-2; D is uncertain. V dropped 7 bases and J dropped 6 bases, with 12 bases sitting between them. This CDR3 has 12 amino acids. The germline V gene encodes CDR1 MDHEN and CDR2 SYDVKM. CDR3 nucleotide sequence: TGTGCCAGCATCGCAGGCCAAAATGGCTACACCTTC. Its protein product is CASIAGQNGYTF.

This clonotype occurred many times. This chain joins TRBV5-1 and TRBJ2-7; 16 positions agree with TRBD2. The CDR3 loop spans 18 amino acids. The ends lost 3 bases at V and 0 bases at J; junction bases unmatched: 6. Germline V gives CDR1 SGHRS, CDR2 YFSETQ. CDR3 bases: TGCGCCAGCAGCTGGGGGACTAGCGGGAGGGCAATCTCCTACGAGCAGTACTTC. Amino acid sequence: CASSWGTSGRAISYEQYF.

There are many counts of this clonotype. The chain uses TRBV7-2 and TRBJ1-1; a weak D match, TRBD1 (6 bases). V lost 5 bases, J lost 0 bases, and 22 bases lay in between. CDR1 is SGHTA, CDR2 FQGNSA, per germline. This CDR3 contains 18 residues. The CDR3 reads CASSGYGSLQGMNTEAFF. For the CDR3, the DNA is TGTGCCAGCAGCGGTTACGGCTCTCTACAGGGAATGAACACTGAAGCTTTCTTT.

This clonotype was seen many times. The V gene is TRBV28, the J gene TRBJ1-2; perhaps TRBD1 as D (6 bases). Trimming shortened V by 8 bases and J by 8 bases, and 15 bases separated the two germline ends. Per germline, CDR1 MDHEN and CDR2 SYDVKM. CDR3 size: 12 residues. CDR3 loop: CASGRTARGYTF. DNA for the CDR3: TGTGCCAGCGGTAGGACAGCGAGGGGCTACACCTTC.

This clonotype was seen ten or more times. The V call is TRBV29-1, the J call TRBJ2-7, with D uncertain. The CDR3 runs to 12 residues. With 3 bases removed from V and 2 bases from J, the gap between germline ends came to 8 bases. Per the germline V gene, CDR1 is SQVTM and CDR2 is ANQGSEA. CDR3 sequence (DNA): TGCAGCGTTGAGGAAGGAACCTACGAGCAGTACTTC. Amino acids: CSVEEGTYEQYF.

This chain connects TRBV7-9 to TRBJ2-5; the D gene could be TRBD1 or TRBD2 (5 bases each). Germline lookup yields CDR1 SEHNR and CDR2 FQNEAQ (reference sequence). The V and J ends lost 8 bases and 4 bases respectively, with 11 bases between them. This CDR3 is 12 amino acids long. The DNA of the CDR3 is TGTGCCAGCTGGGGGTGGGCAGAGACCCAGTACTTC. Translating it yields CASWGWAETQYF.

To note about this clonotype: This clone may be a read error of a much larger clone one base away. The chain recombines TRBV10-3 with TRBJ2-3, with 14 bases that match TRBD2. The CDR3 runs to 17 residues. Germline V gene data show CDR1 as ENHRY and CDR2 as SYGVKD. The CDR3 nucleotides read TGTGCCATCAGTGCGGGACGACTAGCGGGAGGGACCGATACGCAGTGTTTT. Protein sequence: CAISAGRLAGGTDTQCF.

This clonotype was counted many times. This sequence joins TRBV7-2 and TRBJ2-7; 9 bases line up with TRBD2. The CDR3 runs 15 residues. CDR1 and CDR2 (germline): SGHTA, FQGNSA. The ends lost 3 bases at V and 7 bases at J; junction bases unmatched: 10. The CDR3 spells CASSFSGRGGREQYF. CDR3 sequence (DNA): TGTGCCAGCAGCTTTAGCGGGAGAGGAGGAAGGGAGCAGTACTTC.

There are many counts of this clonotype. The rearrangement joins TRBV20-1 to TRBJ1-5, with D perhaps TRBD1 (5 bases). This CDR3 is 17 amino acids long. Germline CDR1 and CDR2: DFQATT and SNEGSKA (reference sequence). V was trimmed by 6 bases and J by 0 bases, leaving 21 bases between them. The CDR3 coding sequence is TGCAGTGCCACGAAGGGGAGTTCTCGCCCTAGCAATCAGCCCCAGCATTTT. It translates to CSATKGSSRPSNQPQHF.